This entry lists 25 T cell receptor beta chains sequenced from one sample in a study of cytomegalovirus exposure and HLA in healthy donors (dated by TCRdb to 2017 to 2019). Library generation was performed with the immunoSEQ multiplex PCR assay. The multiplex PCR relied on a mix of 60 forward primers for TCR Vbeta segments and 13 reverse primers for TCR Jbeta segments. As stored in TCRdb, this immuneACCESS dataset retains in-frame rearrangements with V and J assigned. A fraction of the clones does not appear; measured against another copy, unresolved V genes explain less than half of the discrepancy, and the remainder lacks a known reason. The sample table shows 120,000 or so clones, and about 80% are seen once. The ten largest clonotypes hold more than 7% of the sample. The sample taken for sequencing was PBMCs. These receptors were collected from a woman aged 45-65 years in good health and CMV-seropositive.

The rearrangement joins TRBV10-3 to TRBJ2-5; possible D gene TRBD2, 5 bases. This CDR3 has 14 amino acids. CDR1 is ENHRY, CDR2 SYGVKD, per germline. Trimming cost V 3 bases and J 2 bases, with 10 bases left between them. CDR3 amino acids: CAISDVRLQETQYF. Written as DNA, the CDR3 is TGTGCCATCAGTGATGTCAGACTACAAGAGACCCAGTACTTC.

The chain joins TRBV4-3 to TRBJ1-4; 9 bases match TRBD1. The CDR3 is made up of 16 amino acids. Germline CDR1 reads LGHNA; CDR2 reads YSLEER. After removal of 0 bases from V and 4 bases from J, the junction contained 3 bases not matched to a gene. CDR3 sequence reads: CASSQDGTGFNEKLFF. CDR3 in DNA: TGCGCCAGCAGCCAAGATGGGACAGGGTTTAATGAAAAACTGTTTTTT.

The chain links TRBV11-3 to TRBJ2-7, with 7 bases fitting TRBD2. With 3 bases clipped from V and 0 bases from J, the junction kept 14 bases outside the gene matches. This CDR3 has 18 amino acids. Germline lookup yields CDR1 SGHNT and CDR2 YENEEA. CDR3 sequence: CASSFGGYRSSSSYEQYF. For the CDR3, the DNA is TGTGCCAGCAGCTTCGGGGGGTATAGGAGCTCCAGCTCCTACGAGCAGTACTTC.

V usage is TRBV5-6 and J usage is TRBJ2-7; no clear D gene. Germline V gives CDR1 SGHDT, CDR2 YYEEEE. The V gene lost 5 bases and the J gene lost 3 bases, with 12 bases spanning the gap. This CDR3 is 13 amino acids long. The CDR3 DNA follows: TGTGCCAGCAGTCCAGGCGTCAGCTACGAGCAGTACTTC. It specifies CASSPGVSYEQYF.

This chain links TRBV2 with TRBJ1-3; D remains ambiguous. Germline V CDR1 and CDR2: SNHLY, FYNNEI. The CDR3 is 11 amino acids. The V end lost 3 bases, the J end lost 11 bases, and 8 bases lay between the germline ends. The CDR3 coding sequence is TGTGCCAGCAGTGAGATCGGAGCCATATATTTT. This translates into CASSEIGAIYF.

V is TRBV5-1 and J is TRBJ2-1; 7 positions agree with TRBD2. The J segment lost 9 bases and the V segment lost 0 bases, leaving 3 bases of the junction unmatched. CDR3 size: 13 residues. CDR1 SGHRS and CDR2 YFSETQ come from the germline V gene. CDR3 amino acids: CASSLEWGGEQFF. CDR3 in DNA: TGCGCCAGCAGCTTGGAATGGGGGGGTGAGCAGTTCTTC.

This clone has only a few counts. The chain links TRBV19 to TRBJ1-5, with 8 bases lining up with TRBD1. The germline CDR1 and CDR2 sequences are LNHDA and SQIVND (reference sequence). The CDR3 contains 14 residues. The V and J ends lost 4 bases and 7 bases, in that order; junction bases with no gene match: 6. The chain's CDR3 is CASSTTGGHQPQHF. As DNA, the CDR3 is TGTGCCAGTAGTACAACAGGGGGGCACCAGCCCCAGCATTTT.

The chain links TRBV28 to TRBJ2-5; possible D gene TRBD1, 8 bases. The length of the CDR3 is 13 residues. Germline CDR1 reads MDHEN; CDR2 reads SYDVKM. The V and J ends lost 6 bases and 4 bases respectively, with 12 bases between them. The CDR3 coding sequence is TGTGCCAGCAGCTACAGGGGGGGAGAGACCCAGTACTTC. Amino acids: CASSYRGGETQYF.

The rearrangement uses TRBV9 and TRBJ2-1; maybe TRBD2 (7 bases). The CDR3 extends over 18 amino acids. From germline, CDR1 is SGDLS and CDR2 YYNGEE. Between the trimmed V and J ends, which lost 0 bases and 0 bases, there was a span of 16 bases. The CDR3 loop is CASSVEDSLAASYNEQFF. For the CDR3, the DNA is TGTGCCAGCAGCGTAGAGGACAGTCTAGCGGCCTCCTACAATGAGCAGTTCTTC.

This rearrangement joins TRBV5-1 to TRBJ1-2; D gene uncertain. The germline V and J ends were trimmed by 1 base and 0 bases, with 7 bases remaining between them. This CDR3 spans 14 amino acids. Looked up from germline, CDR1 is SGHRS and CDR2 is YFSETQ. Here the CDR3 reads CASSLSVTNYGYTF. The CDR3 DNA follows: TGCGCCAGCAGCTTGTCAGTCACTAACTATGGCTACACCTTC.

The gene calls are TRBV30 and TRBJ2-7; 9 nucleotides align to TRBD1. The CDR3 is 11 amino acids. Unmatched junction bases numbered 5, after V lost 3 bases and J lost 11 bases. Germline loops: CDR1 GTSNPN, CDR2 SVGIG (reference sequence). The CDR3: CAWRLGDREYF. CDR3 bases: TGTGCCTGGAGACTTGGGGACAGGGAGTACTTC.

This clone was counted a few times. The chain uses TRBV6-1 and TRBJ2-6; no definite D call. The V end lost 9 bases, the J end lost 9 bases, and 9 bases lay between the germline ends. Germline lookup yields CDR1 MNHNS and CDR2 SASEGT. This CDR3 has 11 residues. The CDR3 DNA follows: TGTGCCAGTGACTCGGGCAACGTCCTGACTTTC. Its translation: CASDSGNVLTF.

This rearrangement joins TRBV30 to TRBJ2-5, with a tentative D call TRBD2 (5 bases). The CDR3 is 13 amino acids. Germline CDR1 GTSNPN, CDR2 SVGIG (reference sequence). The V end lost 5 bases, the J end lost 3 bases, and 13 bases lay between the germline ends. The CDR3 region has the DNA TGTGCCTGGGCCCCCGACGGGGAAGAGACCCAGTACTTC. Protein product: CAWAPDGEETQYF.

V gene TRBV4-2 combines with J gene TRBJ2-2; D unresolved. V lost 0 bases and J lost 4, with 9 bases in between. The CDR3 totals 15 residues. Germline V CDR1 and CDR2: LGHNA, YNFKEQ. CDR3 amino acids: CASSQDRLVTGELFF. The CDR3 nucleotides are TGTGCCAGCAGCCAAGATAGGCTAGTCACCGGGGAGCTGTTTTTT.

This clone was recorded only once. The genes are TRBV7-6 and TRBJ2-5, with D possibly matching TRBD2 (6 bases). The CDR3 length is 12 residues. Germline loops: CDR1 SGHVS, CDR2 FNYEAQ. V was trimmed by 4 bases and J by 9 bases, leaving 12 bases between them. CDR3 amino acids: CASSSPSVAQYF. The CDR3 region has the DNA TGTGCCAGCAGCTCCCCTAGCGTTGCCCAGTACTTC.

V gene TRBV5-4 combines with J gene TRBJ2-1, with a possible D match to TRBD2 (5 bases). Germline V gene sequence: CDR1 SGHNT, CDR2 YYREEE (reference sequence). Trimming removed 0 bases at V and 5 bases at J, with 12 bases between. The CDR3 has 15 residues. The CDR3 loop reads CASSLAGGANNEQFF. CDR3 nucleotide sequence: TGTGCCAGCAGCTTGGCCGGAGGAGCCAACAATGAGCAGTTCTTC.

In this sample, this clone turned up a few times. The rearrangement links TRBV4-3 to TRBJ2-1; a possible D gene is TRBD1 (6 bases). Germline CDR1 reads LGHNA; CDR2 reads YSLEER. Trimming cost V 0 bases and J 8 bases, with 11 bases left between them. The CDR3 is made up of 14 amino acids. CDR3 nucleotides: TGCGCCAGCAGCCAAGATGGCAGGGGCTATGAGCAGTTCTTC. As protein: CASSQDGRGYEQFF.

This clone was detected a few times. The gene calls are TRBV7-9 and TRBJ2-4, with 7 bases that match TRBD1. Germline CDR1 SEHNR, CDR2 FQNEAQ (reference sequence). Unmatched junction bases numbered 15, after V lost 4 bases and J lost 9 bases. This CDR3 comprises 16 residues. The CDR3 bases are TGTGCCAGCAGCTCCCCCCCCGACAGGGAAAAACGCATTCAGTACTTC. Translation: CASSSPPDREKRIQYF.

For the CDR3, the DNA is TGTGCCAGCAGTTACTCCGGGGGGCCTTCCTACGAGCAGTACTTC. As protein: CASSYSGGPSYEQYF. V usage is TRBV6-5 and J usage is TRBJ2-7; TRBD2 is a possible D gene (7 bases). The germline V gene has CDR1 MNHEY and CDR2 SVGAGI. The CDR3 extends over 15 amino acids. Between the trimmed V and J ends, which lost 0 bases and 1 base, there was a span of 10 bases.

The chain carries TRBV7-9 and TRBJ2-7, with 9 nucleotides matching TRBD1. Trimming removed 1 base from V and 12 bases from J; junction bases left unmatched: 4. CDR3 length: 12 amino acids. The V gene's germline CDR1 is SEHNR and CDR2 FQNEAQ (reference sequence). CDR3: CASSLVDRGAYF. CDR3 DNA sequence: TGTGCCAGCAGCTTAGTCGACAGGGGGGCGTACTTC.

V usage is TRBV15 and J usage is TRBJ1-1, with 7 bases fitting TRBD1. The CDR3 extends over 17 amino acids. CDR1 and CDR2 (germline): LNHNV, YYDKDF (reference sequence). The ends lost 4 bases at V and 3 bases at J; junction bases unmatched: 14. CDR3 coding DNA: TGTGCCACCAGCAACTACAGGGGTGGGTTTGGTCACACTGAAGCTTTCTTT. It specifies CATSNYRGGFGHTEAFF.

The CDR3 loop is CATALQGGGDEQYF. CDR3 coding DNA: TGTGCCACTGCCCTACAGGGGGGTGGAGACGAGCAGTACTTC. The chain recombines TRBV10-3 with TRBJ2-7, with 8 nucleotides matching TRBD1. The CDR3 has 14 residues. After removal of 10 bases from V and 5 bases from J, the junction contained 13 bases not matched to a gene. Germline CDR1 reads ENHRY; CDR2 reads SYGVKD.

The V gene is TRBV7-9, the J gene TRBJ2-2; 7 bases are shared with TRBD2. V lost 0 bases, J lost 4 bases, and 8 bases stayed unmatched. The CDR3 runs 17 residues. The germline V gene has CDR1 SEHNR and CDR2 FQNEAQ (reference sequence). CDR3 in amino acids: CASSLAGGGALTGELFF. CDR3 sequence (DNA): TGTGCCAGCAGCTTAGCGGGCGGGGGAGCTCTCACCGGGGAGCTGTTTTTT. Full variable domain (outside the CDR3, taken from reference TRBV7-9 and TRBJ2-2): DTGVSQNPRHKITKRGQNVTFRCDPISEHNRLYWYRQTLGQGPEFLTYFQNEAQLEKSRLLSDRFSAERPKGSFSTLEIQRTEQGDSAMYLCASSLAGGGALTGELFFGEGSRLTVL.

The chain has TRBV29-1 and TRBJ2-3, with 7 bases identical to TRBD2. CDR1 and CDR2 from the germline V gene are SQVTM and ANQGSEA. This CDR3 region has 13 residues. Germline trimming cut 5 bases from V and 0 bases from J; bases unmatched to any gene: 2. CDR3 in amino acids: CSVSGTSTDTQYF. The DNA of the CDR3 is TGCAGCGTTAGCGGGACTAGCACAGATACGCAGTATTTT.

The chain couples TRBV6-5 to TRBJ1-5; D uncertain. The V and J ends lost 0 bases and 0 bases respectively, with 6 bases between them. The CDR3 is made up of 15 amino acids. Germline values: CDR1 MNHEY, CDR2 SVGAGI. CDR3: CASSYSHFSNQPQHF. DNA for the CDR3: TGTGCCAGCAGTTACTCTCATTTTAGCAATCAGCCCCAGCATTTT.